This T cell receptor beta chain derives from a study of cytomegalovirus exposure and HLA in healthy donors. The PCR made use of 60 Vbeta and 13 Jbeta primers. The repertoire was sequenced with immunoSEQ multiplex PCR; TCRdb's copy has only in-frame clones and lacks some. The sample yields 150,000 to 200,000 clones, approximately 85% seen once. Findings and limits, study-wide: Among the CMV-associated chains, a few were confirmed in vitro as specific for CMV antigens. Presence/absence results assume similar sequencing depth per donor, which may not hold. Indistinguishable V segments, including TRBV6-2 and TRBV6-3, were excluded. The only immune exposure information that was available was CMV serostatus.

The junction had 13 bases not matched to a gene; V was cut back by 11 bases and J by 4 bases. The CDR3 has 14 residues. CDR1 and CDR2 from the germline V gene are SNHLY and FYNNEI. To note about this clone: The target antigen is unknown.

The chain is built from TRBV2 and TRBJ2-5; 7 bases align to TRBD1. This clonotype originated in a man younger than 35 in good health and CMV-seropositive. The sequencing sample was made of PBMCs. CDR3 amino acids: CAQQPRGPIETQYF. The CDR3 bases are TGTGCCCAACAACCGAGGGGGCCAATAGAGACCCAGTACTTC.